This TCR beta chain was recorded in a study of immune evolution from preneoplasia to lung adenocarcinoma. Findings of the study overall: Later-stage lesions appeared to have more T cells, more diversity, less clonality.

CDR1 is SGHVT and CDR2 is SQSDAQ in the germline V gene. CDR3 size: 13 residues. With 4 bases clipped from V and 6 bases from J, the junction kept 2 bases outside the gene matches. As regards this clone: Its antigen is currently unknown.

The repertoire was sequenced with immunoSEQ multiplex PCR; TCRdb's copy has only in-frame clones and lacks some. The repertoire includes roughly 9,000 clones, 75% to 90% of them detected once, and about 8.3% sits in the top ten. Source material: FFPE minimally invasive lung adenocarcinoma tissue. The chain joins TRBV7-4 to TRBJ2-7; 11 nucleotides match TRBD2. This sequence was found in an older donor with lung adenocarcinoma. Here the CDR3 reads CASSSGLAGEQYF. The DNA for the CDR3 is TGTGCCAGCAGCTCAGGACTAGCGGGCGAGCAGTACTTC. The whole variable domain, remainder taken from reference TRBV7-4 and TRBJ2-7, is GAGVSQSPRYKVAKRGRDVALRCDSISGHVTLYWYRQTLGQGSEVLTYSQSDAQRDKSGRPSGRFSAERPERSVSTLKIQRTEQGDSAVYLCASSSGLAGEQYFGPGTRLTVT.